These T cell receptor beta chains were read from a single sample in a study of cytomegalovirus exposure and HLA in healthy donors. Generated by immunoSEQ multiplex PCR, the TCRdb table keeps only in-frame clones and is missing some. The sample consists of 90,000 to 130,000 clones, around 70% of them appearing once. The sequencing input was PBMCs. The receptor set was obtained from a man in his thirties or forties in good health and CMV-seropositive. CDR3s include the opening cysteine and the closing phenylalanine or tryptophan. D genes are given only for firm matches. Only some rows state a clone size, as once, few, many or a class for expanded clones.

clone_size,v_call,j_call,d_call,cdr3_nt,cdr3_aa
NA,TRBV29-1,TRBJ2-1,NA,TGCAGCGTTGTCGAGATCTCCTACAATGAGCAGTTCTTC,CSVVEISYNEQFF
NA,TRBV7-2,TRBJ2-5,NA,TGTGCCAGCAGCACGAGACAAGAGACCCAGTACTTC,CASSTRQETQYF
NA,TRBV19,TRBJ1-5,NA,TGTGCCAGTAGTAAAAACGCAGATCCGCTGGTGCAGCCCCAGCATTTT,CASSKNADPLVQPQHF
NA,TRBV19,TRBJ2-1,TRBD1,TGTGCCAGTAGTATAGCAGGGACAGCCTACCGATACAATGAGCAGTTCTTC,CASSIAGTAYRYNEQFF
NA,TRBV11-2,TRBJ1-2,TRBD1,TGTGCCAGCAGCCGGGACAGCTACTATGGCTACACCTTC,CASSRDSYYGYTF
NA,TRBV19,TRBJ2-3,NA,TGTGCCAGTAGTACTACCTGGGACATCGCCACAGATACGCAGTATTTT,CASSTTWDIATDTQYF
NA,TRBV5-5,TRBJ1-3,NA,TGTGCCAGCAGCTTAGGACCACAGGGTATGGGCTCTGGAAACACCATATATTTT,CASSLGPQGMGSGNTIYF
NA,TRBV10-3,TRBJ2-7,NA,TGTGCCATCAGTGACCTTTCCCTGGCCCACGAGCAGTACTTC,CAISDLSLAHEQYF
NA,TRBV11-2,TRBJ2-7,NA,TGTGCCAGCAGCCCGACTCGGGGGGCGGGCGAGCAGTACTTC,CASSPTRGAGEQYF
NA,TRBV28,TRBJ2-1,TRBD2,TGTGCCAGCAGTCAGACTAGCGGGGTCGACAATGAGCAGTTCTTC,CASSQTSGVDNEQFF
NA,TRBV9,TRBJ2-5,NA,TGTGCCAGCAGCGTAGGGGCCAAGCAAGAGACCCAGTACTTC,CASSVGAKQETQYF
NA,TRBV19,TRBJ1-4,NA,TGTGCCAGTAGTATTGGTGGGGCGGGGAGTGAAAAACTGTTTTTT,CASSIGGAGSEKLFF
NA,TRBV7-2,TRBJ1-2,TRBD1,TGTGCCAGCAGCTTCAGGGGGCAAGTCGGCGGCTACACCTTC,CASSFRGQVGGYTF
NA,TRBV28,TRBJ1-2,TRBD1,TGTGCCAGCAGAGGACAGGCCGTTCGAGGCTACACCTTC,CASRGQAVRGYTF
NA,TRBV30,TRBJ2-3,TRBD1,TGTGCCTGGAGCGGGACAGGGCAAGATACGCAGTATTTT,CAWSGTGQDTQYF
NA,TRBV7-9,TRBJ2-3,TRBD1,TGTGCCAGCAGCCTTCAAGGGGGCGAGGCAGATACGCAGTATTTT,CASSLQGGEADTQYF
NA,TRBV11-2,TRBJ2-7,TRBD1,TGTGCCAGCAGCCCTCAAACAGGGGTTCTTCGCGAGCAGTACTTC,CASSPQTGVLREQYF
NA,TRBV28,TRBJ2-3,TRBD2,TGTGCCAGCAGTTTACTAGCGGGGGGCCTCACAGATACGCAGTATTTT,CASSLLAGGLTDTQYF
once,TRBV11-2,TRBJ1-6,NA,TGTGCCAGCAGCTTAGTAGGTGGGCCTGATTCACCCCTCCACTTT,CASSLVGGPDSPLHF
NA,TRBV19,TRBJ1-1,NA,TGTGCCAGTACGAGTCGTCTGACTGAAGCTTTCTTT,CASTSRLTEAFF
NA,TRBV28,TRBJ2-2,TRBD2,TGTGCCAGCAGTTCAACTAGCGGGGGGGCTAGTTGGACCGGGGAGCTGTTTTTT,CASSSTSGGASWTGELFF
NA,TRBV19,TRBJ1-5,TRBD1,TGTGCCAGTAGGGACAGGGGAAAAGGGGGCAATCAGCCCCAGCATTTT,CASRDRGKGGNQPQHF
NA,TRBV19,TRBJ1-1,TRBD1,TGTGCCAGTAGACCCCGGGGGACAGGGGGCCGCACTGAAGCTTTCTTT,CASRPRGTGGRTEAFF
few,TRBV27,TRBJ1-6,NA,TGTGCCAGCAGATCGGGGTTCGATAATTCACCCCTCCACTTT,CASRSGFDNSPLHF
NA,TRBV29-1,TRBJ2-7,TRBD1,TGCAGCGTTGAAAGGCGTGCGCAGGGGGTTCCGTACGAGCAGTACTTC,CSVERRAQGVPYEQYF
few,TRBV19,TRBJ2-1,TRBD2,TGTGCCAGTAGTTCGTCTAGCGGGGGTGCTTACAATGAGCAGTTCTTC,CASSSSSGGAYNEQFF
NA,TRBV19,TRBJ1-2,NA,TGTGCCAGTAGTATACGAAGGACTACCTATGGCTACACCTTC,CASSIRRTTYGYTF
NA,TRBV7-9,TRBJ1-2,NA,TGTGCCAGCAGCTTAGGGGGTTCCGGGACAATCTATGGCTACACCTTC,CASSLGGSGTIYGYTF
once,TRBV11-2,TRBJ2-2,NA,TGTGCCAGCAGCTTACATCCAGGGGCCACCGGGGAGCTGTTTTTT,CASSLHPGATGELFF
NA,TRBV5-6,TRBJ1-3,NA,TGTGCCAGCAGCTTGCCGGTAACCGGAAACACCATATATTTT,CASSLPVTGNTIYF
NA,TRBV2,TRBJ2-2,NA,TGTGCCAGCAGCTCCGTAGGGGGGGGGTACACCGGGGAGCTGTTTTTT,CASSSVGGGYTGELFF
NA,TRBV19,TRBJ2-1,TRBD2,TGTGCCAGTAGCTGGACTAGCGGGGGGGCCTACAATGAGCAGTTCTTC,CASSWTSGGAYNEQFF
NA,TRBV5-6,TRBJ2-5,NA,TGTGCCAGCAGCTTGCGGAGTGGGTCGACCCAGTACTTC,CASSLRSGSTQYF
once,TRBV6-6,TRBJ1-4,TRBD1,TGTGCCAGCAGTCCCTCCGACAGGGGCGGGGAAAGACTGTTTTTT,CASSPSDRGGERLFF
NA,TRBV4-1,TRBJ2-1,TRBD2,TGCGCCAGCAGCCAGGCCGGGACTAGCGGGGGATATGAGCAGTTCTTC,CASSQAGTSGGYEQFF
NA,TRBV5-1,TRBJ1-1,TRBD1,TGCGCCAGCACCTGGGGGCAGGGGGCGGTCACTGAAGCTTTCTTT,CASTWGQGAVTEAFF
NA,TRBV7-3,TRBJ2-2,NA,TGTGCCAGCAGCTTATCCTTCCGACAAAAGAACACCGGGGAGCTGTTTTTT,CASSLSFRQKNTGELFF
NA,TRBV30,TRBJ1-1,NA,TGTGCCTGGAGTGTACAGGCGAACACTGAAGCTTTCTTT,CAWSVQANTEAFF
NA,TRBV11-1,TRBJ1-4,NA,TGTGCCAGCAGCTTATCCCGGGAAAAACTGTTTTTT,CASSLSREKLFF
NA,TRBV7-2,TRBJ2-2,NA,TGTGCCACCACGGGTCCTAACACCGGGGAGCTGTTTTTT,CATTGPNTGELFF
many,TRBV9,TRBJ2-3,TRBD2,TGTGCCAGCAGCGTAGAGGCGGGGGGCTACACAGATACGCAGTATTTT,CASSVEAGGYTDTQYF
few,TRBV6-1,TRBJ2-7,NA,TGTGCCAGCACCCCATTGACTGTTACCTACGAGCAGTACTTC,CASTPLTVTYEQYF
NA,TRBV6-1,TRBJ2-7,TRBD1,TGTGCCAGCAGTGAGACAGGGGGCTCCTACGAGCAGTACTTC,CASSETGGSYEQYF
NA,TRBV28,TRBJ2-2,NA,TGTGCCAGCAGCGCCATTGGGGGGACCGGGGAGCTGTTTTTT,CASSAIGGTGELFF
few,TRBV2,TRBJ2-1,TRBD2,TGTGCCAGCAGTGTGGGGCGGAGCGGGGGCCTGAATGAGCAGTTCTTC,CASSVGRSGGLNEQFF
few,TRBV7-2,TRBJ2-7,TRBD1,TGTGCCAGCAGCTCAGGAAACAGGGGAGCCTACGAGCAGTACTTC,CASSSGNRGAYEQYF
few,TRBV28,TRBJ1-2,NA,TGTGCCAGCAGTGTTCGGTATGGCTACACCTTC,CASSVRYGYTF
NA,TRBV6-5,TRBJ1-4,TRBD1,TGTGCCAGCAGTGGAGGACAGGGCGAGGAAAAACTGTTTTTT,CASSGGQGEEKLFF
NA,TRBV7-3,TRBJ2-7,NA,TGTGCCAGCAGCTTAAGTCGCACCGAAAGTAGGCAGTACTTC,CASSLSRTESRQYF
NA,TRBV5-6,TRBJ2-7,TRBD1,TGTGCCAGCAGCATCGGACAGGGGCGTTGGGTGGAGCAGTACTTC,CASSIGQGRWVEQYF
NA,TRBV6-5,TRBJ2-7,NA,TGTGCCAGCAGTTACTCCCAGGGATCCTACGAGCAGTACTTC,CASSYSQGSYEQYF